This T cell receptor (beta chain) was identified during a study of OX40 agonist ivuxolimab in advanced cancers. Study-level background: A male proportion of over 75% was recorded, with mean age around 64 years and range roughly 20 to 85. Three patients responded partially, comprising one with hepatocellular carcinoma and two with cutaneous melanoma.

Sequenced by immunoSEQ multiplex PCR; TCRdb stores in-frame clones only, minus some. Of some 76,000 clones in the sample, roughly 80% were seen once. This clonotype was obtained from an adult with an advanced solid tumor such as melanoma, head and neck, liver or kidney cancer. The sample in question was CD4+ or CD8+ T cells sorted from blood, obtained in a trial of the OX40 agonist ivuxolimab.

The CDR3, as DNA: TGTGCCAGCAGCCAAGAGGGACTAGCGGGGGGGCTAGGGACCGGGGAGCTGTTTTTT. This sequence encodes CASSQEGLAGGLGTGELFF. The chain joins TRBV4-2 to TRBJ2-2; 16 bases align to TRBD2. Germline CDR1 and CDR2: LGHNA and YNFKEQ. After removal of 0 bases from V and 5 bases from J, the junction contained 6 bases not matched to a gene. The CDR3 runs to 19 residues.